This T cell receptor (beta chain) was captured in a study of cytomegalovirus exposure and HLA in healthy donors. Study-wide results and caveats: Fewer than 20,000 TCR beta sequences were associated with HLA alleles at 0.05 false discovery rate in a later analysis. It was confirmed in vitro that a few of the CMV-associated chains were specific for CMV antigens. When a later analysis compared HLA-associated TCR beta chains with equally common others, the HLA-associated chains turned out to be more clonally expanded and to have lower generation probabilities.

This PCR relied on a set of 60 Vbeta primers and 13 Jbeta primers. Repertoires were generated with immunoSEQ multiplex PCR, while TCRdb's copy carries only in-frame clones and drops some. This table has around 120,000 clones, 80% appearing once. The CDR3 length is 13 residues. V lost 8 bases and J lost 4, with 12 bases in between. The germline V gene has CDR1 MNHNY and CDR2 SVGAGI (reference sequence). Turning to this clone: The antigen remains unidentified.

The source is a female donor in good health and CMV-seropositive. The sequenced sample consisted of PBMCs. The V and J genes are TRBV6-6 and TRBJ2-4; possible D gene TRBD1, 5 bases. The CDR3 spells CASLDTEKNIQYF. For the CDR3, the DNA is TGTGCCAGCCTGGACACTGAGAAAAACATTCAGTACTTC.